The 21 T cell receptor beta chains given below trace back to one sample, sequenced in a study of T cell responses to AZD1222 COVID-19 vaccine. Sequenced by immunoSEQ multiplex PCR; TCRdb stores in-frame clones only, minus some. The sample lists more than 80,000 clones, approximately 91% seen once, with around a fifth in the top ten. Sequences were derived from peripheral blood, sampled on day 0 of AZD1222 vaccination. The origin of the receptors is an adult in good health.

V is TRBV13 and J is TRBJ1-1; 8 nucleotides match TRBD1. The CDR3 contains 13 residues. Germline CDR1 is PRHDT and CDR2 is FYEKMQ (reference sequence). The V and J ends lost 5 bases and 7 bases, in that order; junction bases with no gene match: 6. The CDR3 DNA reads TGTGCCAGCAGCCTCAGGGGGCGAGTTGAAGCTTTCTTT. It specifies CASSLRGRVEAFF.

CDR3 in amino acids: CASSLGDSYYEQYF. The DNA for the CDR3 is TGTGCCAGCAGCTTGGGAGACAGCTACTACGAGCAGTACTTC. The rearrangement uses TRBV11-2 and TRBJ2-7; tentatively, D is TRBD1 or TRBD2 (5 bases each). The CDR3 length is 14 residues. Germline CDR1 reads SGHAT; CDR2 reads FQNNGV. V lost 3 bases, J lost 3 bases, and 12 bases lay in between.

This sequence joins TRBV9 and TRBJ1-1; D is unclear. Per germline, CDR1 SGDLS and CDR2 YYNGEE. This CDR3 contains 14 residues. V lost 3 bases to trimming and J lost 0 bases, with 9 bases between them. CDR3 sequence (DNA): TGTGCCAGCAGCGCCGGGATTTTGAACACTGAAGCTTTCTTT. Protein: CASSAGILNTEAFF.

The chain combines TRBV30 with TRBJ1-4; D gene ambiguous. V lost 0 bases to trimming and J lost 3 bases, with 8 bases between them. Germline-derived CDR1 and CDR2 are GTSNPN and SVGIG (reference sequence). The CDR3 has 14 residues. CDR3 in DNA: TGTGCCTGGAGTGTAGGCGGGGCTAATGAAAAACTGTTTTTT. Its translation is CAWSVGGANEKLFF.

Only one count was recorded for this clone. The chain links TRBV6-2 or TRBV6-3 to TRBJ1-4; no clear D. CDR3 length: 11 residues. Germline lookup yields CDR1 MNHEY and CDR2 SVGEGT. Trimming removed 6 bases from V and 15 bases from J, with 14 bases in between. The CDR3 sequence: CASSGGIELFF. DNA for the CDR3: TGTGCCAGCAGCGGCGGCATCGAATTGTTTTTT.

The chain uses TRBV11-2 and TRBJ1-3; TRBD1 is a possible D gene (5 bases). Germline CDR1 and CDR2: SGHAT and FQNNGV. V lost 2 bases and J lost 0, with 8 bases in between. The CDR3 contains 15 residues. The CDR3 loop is CASSLQGYSGNTIYF. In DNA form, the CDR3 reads TGTGCCAGCAGCTTACAGGGTTACTCTGGAAACACCATATATTTT.

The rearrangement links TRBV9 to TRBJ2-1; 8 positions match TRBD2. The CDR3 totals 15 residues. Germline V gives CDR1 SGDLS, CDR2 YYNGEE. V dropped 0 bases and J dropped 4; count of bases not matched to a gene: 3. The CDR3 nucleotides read TGTGCCAGCAGCGTAGGGGTAGCGGGGTACAATGAGCAGTTCTTC. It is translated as CASSVGVAGYNEQFF.

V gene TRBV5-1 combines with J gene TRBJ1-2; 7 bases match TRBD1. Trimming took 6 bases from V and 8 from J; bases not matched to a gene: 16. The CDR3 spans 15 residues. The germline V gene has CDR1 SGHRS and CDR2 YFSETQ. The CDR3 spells CASTVTTGSQAGYTF. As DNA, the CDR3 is TGCGCCAGCACGGTTACGACAGGGAGTCAAGCGGGCTACACCTTC.

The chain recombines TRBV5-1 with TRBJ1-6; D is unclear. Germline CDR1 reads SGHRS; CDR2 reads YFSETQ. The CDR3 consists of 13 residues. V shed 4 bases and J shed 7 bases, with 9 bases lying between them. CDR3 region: CASSLSKNSPLHF. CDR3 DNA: TGCGCCAGCAGCCTATCTAAAAATTCACCCCTCCACTTT. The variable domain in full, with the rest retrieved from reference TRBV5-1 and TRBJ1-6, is KAGVTQTPRYLIKTRGQQVTLSCSPISGHRSVSWYQQTPGQGLQFLFEYFSETQRNKGNFPGRFSGRQFSNSRSEMNVSTLELGDSALYLCASSLSKNSPLHFGNGTRLTVT.

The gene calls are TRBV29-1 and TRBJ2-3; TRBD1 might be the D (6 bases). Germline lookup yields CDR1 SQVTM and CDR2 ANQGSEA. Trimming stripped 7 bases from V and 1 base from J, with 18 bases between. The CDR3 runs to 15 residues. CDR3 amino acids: CSGTGTGGGTDTQYF. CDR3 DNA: TGCAGCGGAACAGGGACCGGAGGAGGCACAGATACGCAGTATTTT.

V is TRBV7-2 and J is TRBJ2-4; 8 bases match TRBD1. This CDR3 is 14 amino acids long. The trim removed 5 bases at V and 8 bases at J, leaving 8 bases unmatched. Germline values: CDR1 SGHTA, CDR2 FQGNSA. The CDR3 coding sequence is TGTGCCAGCAGCCCCCGACAGGGGCGCGACATTCAGTACTTC. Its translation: CASSPRQGRDIQYF.

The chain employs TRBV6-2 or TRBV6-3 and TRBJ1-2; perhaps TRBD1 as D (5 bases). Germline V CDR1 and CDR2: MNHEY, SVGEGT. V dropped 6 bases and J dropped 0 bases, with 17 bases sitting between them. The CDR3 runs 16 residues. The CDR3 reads CASSKLQVDTNYGYTF. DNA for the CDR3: TGTGCCAGCAGCAAATTACAGGTAGACACTAACTATGGCTACACCTTC.

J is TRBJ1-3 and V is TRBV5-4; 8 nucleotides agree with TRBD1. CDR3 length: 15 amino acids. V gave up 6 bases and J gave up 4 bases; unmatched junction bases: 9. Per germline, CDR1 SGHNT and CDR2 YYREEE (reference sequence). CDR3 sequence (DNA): TGTGCCAGCACTCAAGGACAGGGTGCCGGAAACACCATATATTTT. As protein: CASTQGQGAGNTIYF.

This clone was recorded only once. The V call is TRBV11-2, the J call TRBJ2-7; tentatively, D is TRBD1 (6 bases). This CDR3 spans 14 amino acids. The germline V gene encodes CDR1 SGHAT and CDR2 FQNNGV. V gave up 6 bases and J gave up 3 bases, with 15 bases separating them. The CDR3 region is CASSRNRENYEQYF. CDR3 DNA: TGTGCCAGCAGTCGCAACAGGGAAAACTACGAGCAGTACTTC.

The DNA for the CDR3 is TGTGCCAGCAGCTTAGCTTCCCAGCTTTTTAGCGGCTACACCTTC. Amino acids: CASSLASQLFSGYTF. The V gene is TRBV7-2, the J gene TRBJ1-2; D gene ambiguous. The germline CDR1 and CDR2 sequences are SGHTA and FQGNSA. This CDR3 comprises 15 residues. Trimming removed 0 bases from V and 8 bases from J, with 16 bases in between.

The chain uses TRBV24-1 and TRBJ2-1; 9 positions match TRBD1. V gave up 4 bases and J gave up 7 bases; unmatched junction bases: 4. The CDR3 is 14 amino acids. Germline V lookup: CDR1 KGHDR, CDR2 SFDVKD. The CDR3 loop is CATSDEGTGNEQFF. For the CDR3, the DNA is TGTGCCACCAGTGACGAAGGGACAGGGAATGAGCAGTTCTTC.

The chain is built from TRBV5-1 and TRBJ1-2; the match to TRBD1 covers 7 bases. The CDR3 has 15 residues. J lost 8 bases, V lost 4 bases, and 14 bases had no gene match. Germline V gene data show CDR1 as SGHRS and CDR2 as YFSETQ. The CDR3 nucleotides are TGCGCCAGCAGCCCAATAAGTCAGGGGGATGGCGGCTACACCTTC. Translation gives CASSPISQGDGGYTF. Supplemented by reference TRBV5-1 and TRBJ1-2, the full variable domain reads KAGVTQTPRYLIKTRGQQVTLSCSPISGHRSVSWYQQTPGQGLQFLFEYFSETQRNKGNFPGRFSGRQFSNSRSEMNVSTLELGDSALYLCASSPISQGDGGYTFGSGTRLTVV.

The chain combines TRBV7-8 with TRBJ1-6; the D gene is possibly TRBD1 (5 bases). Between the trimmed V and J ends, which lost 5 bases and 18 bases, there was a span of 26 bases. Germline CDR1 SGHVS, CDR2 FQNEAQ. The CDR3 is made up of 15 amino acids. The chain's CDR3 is CASSPHLGGDGLPHF. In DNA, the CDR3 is TGTGCCAGCAGCCCTCATCTAGGAGGGGATGGTCTCCCCCACTTT.

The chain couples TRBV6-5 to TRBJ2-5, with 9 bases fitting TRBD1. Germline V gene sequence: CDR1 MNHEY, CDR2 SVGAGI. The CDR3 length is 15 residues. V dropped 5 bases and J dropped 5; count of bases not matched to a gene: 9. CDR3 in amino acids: CASSPQRTGVETQYF. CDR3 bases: TGTGCCAGCAGTCCCCAGAGGACAGGGGTGGAGACCCAGTACTTC.

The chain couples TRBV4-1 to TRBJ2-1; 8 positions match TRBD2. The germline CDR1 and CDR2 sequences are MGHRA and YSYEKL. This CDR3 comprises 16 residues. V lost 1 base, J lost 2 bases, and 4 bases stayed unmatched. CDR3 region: CASSQATSATYNEQFF. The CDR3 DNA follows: TGCGCCAGCAGCCAAGCGACTAGCGCTACCTACAATGAGCAGTTCTTC.

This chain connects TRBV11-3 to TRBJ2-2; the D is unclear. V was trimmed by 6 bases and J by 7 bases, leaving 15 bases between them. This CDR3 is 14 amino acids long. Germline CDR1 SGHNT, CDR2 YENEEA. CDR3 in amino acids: CASSQLVQDGELFF. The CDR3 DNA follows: TGTGCCAGCAGTCAACTTGTCCAAGACGGGGAGCTGTTTTTT.